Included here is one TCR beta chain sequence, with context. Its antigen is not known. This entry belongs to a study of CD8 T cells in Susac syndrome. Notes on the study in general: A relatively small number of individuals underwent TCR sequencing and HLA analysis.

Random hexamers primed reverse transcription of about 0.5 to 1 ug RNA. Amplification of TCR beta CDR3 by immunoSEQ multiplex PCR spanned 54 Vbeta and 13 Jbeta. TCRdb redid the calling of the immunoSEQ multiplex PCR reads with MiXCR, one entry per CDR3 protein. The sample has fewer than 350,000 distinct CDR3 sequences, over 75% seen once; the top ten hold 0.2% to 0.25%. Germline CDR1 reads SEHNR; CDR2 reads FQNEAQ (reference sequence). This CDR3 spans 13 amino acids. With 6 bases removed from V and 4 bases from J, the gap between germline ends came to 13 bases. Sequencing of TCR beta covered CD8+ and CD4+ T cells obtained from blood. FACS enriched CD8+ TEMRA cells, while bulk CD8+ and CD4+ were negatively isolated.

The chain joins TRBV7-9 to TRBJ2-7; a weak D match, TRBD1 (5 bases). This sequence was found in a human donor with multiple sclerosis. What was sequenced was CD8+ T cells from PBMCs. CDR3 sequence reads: CASRENPGYEQYF. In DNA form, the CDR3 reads TGTGCCAGCAGAGAAAACCCAGGGTACGAGCAGTACTTC.